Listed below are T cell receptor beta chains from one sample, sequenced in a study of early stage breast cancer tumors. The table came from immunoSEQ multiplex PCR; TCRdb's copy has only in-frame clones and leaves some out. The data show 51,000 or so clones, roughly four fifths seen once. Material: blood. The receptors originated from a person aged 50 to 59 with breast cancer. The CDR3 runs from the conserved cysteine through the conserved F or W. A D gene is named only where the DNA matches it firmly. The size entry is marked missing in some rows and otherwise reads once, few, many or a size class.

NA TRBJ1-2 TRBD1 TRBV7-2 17 CASSLVQTGDGHYGYTF TGTGCCAGCAGCTTAGTCCAGACAGGGGATGGGCACTATGGCTACACCTTC
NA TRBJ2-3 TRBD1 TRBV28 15 CASRTPGTELDTQYF TGTGCCAGCAGAACACCGGGGACAGAATTAGATACGCAGTATTTT
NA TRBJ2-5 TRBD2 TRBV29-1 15 CSVAGGGRQQETQYF TGCAGCGTCGCCGGGGGCGGGAGGCAACAAGAGACCCAGTACTTC
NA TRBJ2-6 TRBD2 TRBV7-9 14 CASSRGGDPNVLTF TGTGCCAGCAGCCGGGGGGGGGACCCCAACGTCCTGACTTTC
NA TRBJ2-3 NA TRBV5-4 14 CASKGGGSTDTQYF TGTGCGAGCAAGGGGGGGGGCAGCACAGATACGCAGTATTTT
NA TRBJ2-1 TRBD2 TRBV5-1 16 CASSFSVAGGRHEQFF TGCGCCAGCAGCTTTAGCGTTGCGGGGGGGCGTCATGAGCAGTTCTTC
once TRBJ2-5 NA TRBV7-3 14 CASSLSAGQETQYF TGTGCCAGCAGCCTTAGTGCGGGACAAGAGACCCAGTACTTC
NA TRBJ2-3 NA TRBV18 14 CASSKGFETDTQYF TGTGCCAGCTCAAAGGGTTTCGAAACAGATACGCAGTATTTT
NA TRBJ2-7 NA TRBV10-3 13 CAISEWEFGEQYF TGTGCCATCAGTGAATGGGAGTTCGGCGAGCAGTACTTC
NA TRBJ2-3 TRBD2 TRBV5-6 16 CASSLDSGTVTDTQYF TGTGCCAGCAGCTTGGATAGCGGGACTGTCACAGATACGCAGTATTTT
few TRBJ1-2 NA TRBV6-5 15 CASSTLVSGVRRYTF TGTGCCAGCAGTACCCTTGTCTCCGGGGTGCGTCGCTACACCTTC
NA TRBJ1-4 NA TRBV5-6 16 CASSHGLTAQNEKLFF TGTGCCAGCAGCCATGGCCTGACAGCTCAGAATGAAAAACTGTTTTTT
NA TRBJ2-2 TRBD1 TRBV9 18 CASSSPRTGGINTGELFF TGTGCCAGCAGCTCACCAAGGACAGGGGGAATTAACACCGGGGAGCTGTTTTTT
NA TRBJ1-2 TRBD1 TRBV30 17 CAGKAKGQGFFSGGYTF TGTGCCGGGAAAGCAAAGGGACAGGGCTTTTTTTCGGGCGGCTACACCTTC
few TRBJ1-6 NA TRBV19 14 CAGGGGSYNSPLHF TGTGCCGGCGGAGGGGGCTCCTATAATTCACCCCTCCACTTT
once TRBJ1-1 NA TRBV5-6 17 CASSPLGTLIGNTEAFF TGTGCCAGCAGCCCCTTAGGGACACTTATAGGGAACACTGAAGCTTTCTTT
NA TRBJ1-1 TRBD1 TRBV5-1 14 CASSLGTDNTEAFF TGCGCCAGCAGCCTCGGGACAGACAACACTGAAGCTTTCTTT
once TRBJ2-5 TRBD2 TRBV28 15 CASSLYYGGEETQYF TGTGCCAGCAGTTTATATTATGGGGGGGAAGAGACCCAGTACTTC
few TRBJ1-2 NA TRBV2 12 CASSGANYGYTF TGTGCCAGCAGTGGAGCTAACTATGGCTACACCTTC
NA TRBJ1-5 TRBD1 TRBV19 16 CASSIDRGYSNQPQHF TGTGCCAGTAGTATTGACAGGGGATATAGCAATCAGCCCCAGCATTTT
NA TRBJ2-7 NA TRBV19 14 CASSIEPQGGEQYF TGTGCCAGTAGTATAGAGCCACAGGGAGGCGAGCAGTACTTC
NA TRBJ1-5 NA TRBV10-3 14 CAIPEPGGRQPQHF TGTGCCATCCCCGAACCAGGCGGACGGCAGCCCCAGCATTTT
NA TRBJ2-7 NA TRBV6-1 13 CASSASYSYEQYF TGTGCCAGCAGCGCCAGTTACTCCTACGAGCAGTACTTC
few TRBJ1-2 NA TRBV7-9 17 CASSSGRRGPLFYGYTF TGTGCCAGCAGCTCGGGGCGGAGGGGCCCCTTATTCTATGGCTACACCTTC
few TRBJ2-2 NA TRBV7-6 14 CASSLGVGTGELFF TGTGCCAGCAGCTTAGGAGTGGGGACCGGGGAGCTGTTTTTT
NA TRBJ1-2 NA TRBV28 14 CASTNLEGFYGYTF TGTGCCAGCACCAACCTGGAGGGATTCTATGGCTACACCTTC
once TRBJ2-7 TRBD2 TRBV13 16 CASSLTYSGRSYEQYF TGTGCCAGCAGCCTAACCTATAGCGGGAGATCCTACGAGCAGTACTTC
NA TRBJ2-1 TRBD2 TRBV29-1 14 CSVERTSGGNEQFF TGCAGCGTTGAAAGGACTAGCGGGGGCAATGAGCAGTTCTTC
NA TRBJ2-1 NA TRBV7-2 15 CASSLDTPGVGEQFF TGTGCCAGCAGCTTAGACACTCCGGGGGTGGGTGAGCAGTTCTTC
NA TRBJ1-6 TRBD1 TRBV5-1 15 CASSLSGQTNSPLHF TGCGCCAGCAGCTTGTCGGGACAGACAAATTCACCCCTCCACTTT
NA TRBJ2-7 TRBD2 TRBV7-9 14 CASSFSGLTYEQYF TGTGCCAGCAGCTTTAGCGGGCTGACCTACGAGCAGTACTTC
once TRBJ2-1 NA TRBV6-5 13 CASSYRNYNEQFF TGTGCCAGCAGTTACCGAAACTACAATGAGCAGTTCTTC